Listed below are T cell receptor beta chains from one sample, sequenced in a study of T-cell memory formation after mild COVID-19. One entry per CDR3 protein, called by TCRdb with MiXCR from the 5' RACE reads. The table has approximately 290,000 distinct CDR3 sequences, just under 20% seen once. Sequenced material: PBMCs or a T cell subset sorted from them (not recorded which). The receptors here all came from a man aged 18 to 29 who had mild COVID-19 (a few samples of this study predate the infection). Cell type and time point are not known. Each CDR3 is given with its conserved first and last residue. Fields, in order: J gene, V gene, CDR3 protein.

TRBJ1-2,TRBV10-2,CASSETEALAYGYTF
TRBJ1-2,TRBV18,CASSPSVGGVDYGYTF
TRBJ1-1,TRBV5-6,CASSLRTGGWTEAFF
TRBJ2-1,TRBV5-1,CASSFGGYNEQFF
TRBJ1-5,TRBV3-1,CASSPSVGREKHF
TRBJ1-4,TRBV5-1,CASSLASPYPGEKLFF
TRBJ1-2,TRBV20-1,CSAGDRESYGYTF
TRBJ2-5,TRBV5-6,CASRSWNQQETQYF
TRBJ1-1,TRBV29-1,CSVGWGSAEAFF
TRBJ1-6,TRBV20-1,CSAPHRDRGRNSPLHF
TRBJ2-5,TRBV7-2,CASSFGLDGVPQYF
TRBJ2-1,TRBV7-6,CASSGDGINEQFF
TRBJ2-3,TRBV6-5,CASSYGTGSDTQYF
TRBJ1-2,TRBV29-1,CSDRTAGYTF
TRBJ1-3,TRBV5-6,CASSLPVSGNTIYF
TRBJ1-1,TRBV12-3/TRBV12-4,CASSWGRNTEAFF
TRBJ1-1,TRBV20-1,CSARRRPSLNTEAFF
TRBJ2-5,TRBV6-5,CASSYSGGSQETQYF
TRBJ2-7,TRBV4-1,CASSQEEFRSGAYEQYF
TRBJ2-1,TRBV7-8,CASSHTPRVTYNEQFF
TRBJ2-3,TRBV5-1,CASSLGLAGVSTDTQYF
TRBJ1-4,TRBV6-2/TRBV6-3,CASSYSAVRLFF
TRBJ1-5,TRBV6-4,CASSDSRGQGAGQPQHF
TRBJ1-2,TRBV20-1,CSARDSGGPYGYTF
TRBJ2-5,TRBV7-3,CASSTDGSQETQYF
TRBJ1-2,TRBV28,CASSLSRVPYGYTF
TRBJ2-3,TRBV6-5,CASSYSSTGAQGVSTDTQYF
TRBJ2-2,TRBV29-1,CSASGGQTNTGELFF
TRBJ2-5,TRBV12-3/TRBV12-4,CASSFDRGGLTQYF
TRBJ2-3,TRBV3-1,CASSRLSSRGSDTQYF